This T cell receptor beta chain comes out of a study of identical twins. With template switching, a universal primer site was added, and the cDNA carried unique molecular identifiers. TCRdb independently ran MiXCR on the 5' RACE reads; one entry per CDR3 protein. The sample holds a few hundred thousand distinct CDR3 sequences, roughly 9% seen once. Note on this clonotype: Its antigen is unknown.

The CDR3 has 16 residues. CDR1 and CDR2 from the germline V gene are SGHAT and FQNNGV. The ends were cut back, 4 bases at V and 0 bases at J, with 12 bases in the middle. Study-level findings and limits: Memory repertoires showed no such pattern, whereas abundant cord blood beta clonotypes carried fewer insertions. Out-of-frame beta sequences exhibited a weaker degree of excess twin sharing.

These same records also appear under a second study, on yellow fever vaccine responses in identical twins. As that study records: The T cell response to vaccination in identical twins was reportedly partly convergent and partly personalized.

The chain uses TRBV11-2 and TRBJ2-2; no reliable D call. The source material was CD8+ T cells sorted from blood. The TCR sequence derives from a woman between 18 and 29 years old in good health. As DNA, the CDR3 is TGTGCCAGCAGCTCCTGGCCAGGCTCGAACACCGGGGAGCTGTTTTTT. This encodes CASSSWPGSNTGELFF.